Shown below are 17 T cell receptor beta chains from a single sample sequenced in a study of OX40 agonist ivuxolimab in advanced cancers. TCRdb keeps only in-frame clones here, not all; method: immunoSEQ multiplex PCR. In the table there are 75,000 to 80,000 clones, under 90% of which are singletons. The sequences come from CD4+ or CD8+ T cells sorted from blood, collected in a trial of the OX40 agonist ivuxolimab. All receptors come from an adult with an advanced solid tumor such as melanoma, head and neck, liver or kidney cancer.

The chain couples TRBV6-1 to TRBJ2-5; D ambiguous. The CDR3 contains 14 residues. Per germline, CDR1 MNHNS and CDR2 SASEGT. Trimming cost V 2 bases and J 4 bases, with 11 bases left between them. This CDR3 reads CASSEIEDGETQYF. The CDR3 DNA reads as TGTGCCAGCAGTGAAATAGAGGACGGAGAGACCCAGTACTTC.

This chain links TRBV6-1 with TRBJ2-7; D is uncertain. The V end lost 2 bases, the J end lost 1 base, and 6 bases lay between the germline ends. Looked up from germline, CDR1 is MNHNS and CDR2 is SASEGT. CDR3 length: 13 residues. This CDR3 reads CASSETESYEQYF. The CDR3 DNA is TGTGCCAGCAGTGAAACGGAATCCTACGAGCAGTACTTC.

The rearrangement uses TRBV10-3 and TRBJ1-4; a possible D gene is TRBD1 (6 bases). The germline V and J ends were trimmed by 10 bases and 7 bases, with 19 bases remaining between them. Germline V gives CDR1 ENHRY, CDR2 SYGVKD. CDR3 size: 14 residues. The DNA of the CDR3 is TGTGCCACCCGGCCAGGGGACTCGGGTGAAAAACTGTTTTTT. Protein: CATRPGDSGEKLFF.

The chain recombines TRBV4-3 with TRBJ2-1, with TRBD2 matching over 9 bases. J gave up 3 bases and V 2 bases, and 5 bases lay outside the gene matches. In germline, CDR1 is LGHNA, CDR2 YSLEER. This CDR3 region has 16 residues. CDR3 nucleotide sequence: TGCGCCAGCAGCCAAACGACTAGCGGTTTCTACAATGAGCAGTTCTTC. Translation gives CASSQTTSGFYNEQFF.

V and J are TRBV6-5 and TRBJ1-6; the D is unclear. Germline V gives CDR1 MNHEY, CDR2 SVGAGI. This CDR3 region has 16 residues. V gave up 3 bases and J gave up 8 bases, with 17 bases separating them. Written as DNA, the CDR3 is TGTGCCAGCAGTTATTCCGGAGCGGGAGAATATTCACCCCTCCACTTT. Amino acid sequence: CASSYSGAGEYSPLHF.

This clone was observed a few times. The rearrangement links TRBV7-9 to TRBJ1-2, with 7 bases that match TRBD1. Trimming removed 4 bases from V and 8 bases from J; junction bases left unmatched: 7. CDR1 and CDR2 (germline): SEHNR, FQNEAQ (reference sequence). The CDR3 runs to 13 residues. The CDR3 DNA reads TGTGCCAGCAGCTCAACAGGGGATTCGGGCTACACCTTC. It yields the protein CASSSTGDSGYTF. The full variable domain, in which reference TRBV7-9 and TRBJ1-2 provide the parts outside the CDR3, is DTGVSQNPRHKITKRGQNVTFRCDPISEHNRLYWYRQTLGQGPEFLTYFQNEAQLEKSRLLSDRFSAERPKGSFSTLEIQRTEQGDSAMYLCASSSTGDSGYTFGSGTRLTVV.

The chain has TRBV15 and TRBJ1-6, with a weak D call TRBD1 (6 bases). Trimming took 9 bases from V and 9 from J, leaving 15 bases between them. Looked up from germline, CDR1 is LNHNV and CDR2 is YYDKDF (reference sequence). This CDR3 comprises 13 residues. The CDR3 bases are TGTGCCACAGATGACGGGGGCGCTTCACCCCTCCACTTT. It is translated as CATDDGGASPLHF.

The DNA of the CDR3 is TGTGCCAGCAGCTTTTCCGGGACAGGGCGAGGTCAGCCCCAGCATTTT. This gives the protein CASSFSGTGRGQPQHF. V is TRBV5-8 and J is TRBJ1-5; TRBD1 agrees at 9 bases. CDR1 is SGHTS, CDR2 YDEGEE, per germline. Trimming at V came to 2 bases and at J to 6 bases, leaving 9 bases not matched to a gene. This CDR3 comprises 16 residues.

This rearrangement joins TRBV5-1 to TRBJ2-3; TRBD1 matches 7 bases. Germline V gene data show CDR1 as SGHRS and CDR2 as YFSETQ. The CDR3 covers 14 residues. J lost 2 bases, V lost 3 bases, and 3 bases had no gene match. Here the CDR3 reads CASSSGTVTDTQYF. The CDR3 nucleotides read TGCGCCAGCAGCTCCGGGACAGTCACAGATACGCAGTATTTT.

This sequence joins TRBV4-1 and TRBJ1-2, with D perhaps TRBD1 (6 bases). The CDR3 loop spans 14 amino acids. The germline V gene encodes CDR1 MGHRA and CDR2 YSYEKL. Trimming removed 4 bases from V and 4 bases from J, with 13 bases in between. As DNA, the CDR3 is TGCGCCAGCAGCCGATCCGGGACAACCTATGGCTACACCTTC. Translating it yields CASSRSGTTYGYTF.

There are a few counts of this clone. V is TRBV28 and J is TRBJ2-7, with 7 positions matching TRBD2. Germline loops: CDR1 MDHEN, CDR2 SYDVKM. V lost 5 bases to trimming and J lost 5 bases; unmatched junction nucleotides: 3. The length of the CDR3 is 12 residues. The CDR3, as DNA: TGTGCCAGCAGTCTTGGGGGGGACGAGCAGTACTTC. This encodes CASSLGGDEQYF.

This chain joins TRBV7-2 and TRBJ1-4; a possible D gene is TRBD1 (5 bases). Between the trimmed V and J ends, which lost 6 bases and 8 bases, there was a span of 16 bases. The length of the CDR3 is 14 residues. Germline CDR1 and CDR2: SGHTA and FQGNSA. The CDR3 reads CASSYDAGGEKLFF. Here the CDR3 DNA reads TGTGCCAGCAGTTACGACGCCGGGGGGGAAAAACTGTTTTTT.

The gene calls are TRBV6-1 and TRBJ1-5, with a weak D call TRBD1 (5 bases). The germline V gene encodes CDR1 MNHNS and CDR2 SASEGT. V lost 2 bases to trimming and J lost 2 bases, with 16 bases between them. This CDR3 has 17 amino acids. The CDR3 sequence: CASSEWDRPGGNQPQHF. CDR3 nucleotide sequence: TGTGCCAGCAGTGAATGGGACCGCCCGGGGGGCAATCAGCCCCAGCATTTT.

In this sample, this clone turned up a few times. The CDR3 sequence is CASSGPPGASPDTQYF. In DNA form, the CDR3 reads TGTGCCAGCAGTGGCCCCCCAGGAGCGAGCCCAGATACGCAGTATTTT. The genes are TRBV25-1 and TRBJ2-3, with no clear D. Germline CDR1 MGHDK, CDR2 SYGVNS. V was trimmed by 4 bases and J by 4 bases, leaving 18 bases between them. The CDR3 is made up of 16 amino acids.

The chain employs TRBV7-2 and TRBJ1-6; maybe TRBD1 (5 bases). The CDR3 is made up of 15 amino acids. From germline, CDR1 is SGHTA and CDR2 FQGNSA. V gave up 7 bases and J gave up 2 bases, with 12 bases separating them. CDR3 sequence (DNA): TGTGCCAGCAACACATGGGGACCCTATAATTCACCCCTCCACTTT. Protein: CASNTWGPYNSPLHF.

This chain joins TRBV15 and TRBJ2-1, with a weak D call TRBD1 (5 bases). V was pared by 1 base and J by 9 bases, with 10 bases between. The V gene's germline CDR1 is LNHNV and CDR2 YYDKDF (reference sequence). The length of the CDR3 is 13 residues. The CDR3 loop is CATSRGQLGEQFF. In DNA form, the CDR3 reads TGTGCCACCAGCAGAGGACAGTTGGGTGAGCAGTTCTTC.

The V and J genes are TRBV28 and TRBJ1-2; D uncertain. The CDR3 extends over 12 amino acids. Trimming removed 5 bases from V and 0 bases from J, with 4 bases in between. The germline gives CDR1 MDHEN, CDR2 SYDVKM. CDR3 sequence (DNA): TGTGCCAGCAGTAAAGCTAACTATGGCTACACCTTC. This encodes CASSKANYGYTF.